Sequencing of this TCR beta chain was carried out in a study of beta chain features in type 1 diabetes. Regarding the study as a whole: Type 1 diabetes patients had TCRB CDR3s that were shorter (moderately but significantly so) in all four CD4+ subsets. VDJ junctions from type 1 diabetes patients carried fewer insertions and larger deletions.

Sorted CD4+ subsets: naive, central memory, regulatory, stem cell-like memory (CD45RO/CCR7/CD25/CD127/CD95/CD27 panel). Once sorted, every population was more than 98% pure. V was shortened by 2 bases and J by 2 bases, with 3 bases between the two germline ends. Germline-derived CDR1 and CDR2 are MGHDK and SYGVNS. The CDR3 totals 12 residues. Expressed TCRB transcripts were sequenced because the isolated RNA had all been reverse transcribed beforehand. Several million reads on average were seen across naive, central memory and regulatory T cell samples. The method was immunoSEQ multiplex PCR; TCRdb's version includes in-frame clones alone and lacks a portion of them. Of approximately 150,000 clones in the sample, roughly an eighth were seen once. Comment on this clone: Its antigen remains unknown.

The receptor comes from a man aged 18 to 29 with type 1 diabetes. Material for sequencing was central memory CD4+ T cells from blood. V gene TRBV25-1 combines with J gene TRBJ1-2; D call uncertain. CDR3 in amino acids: CASSEQNYGYTF. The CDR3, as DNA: TGTGCCAGCAGTGAACAAAACTATGGCTACACCTTC.